Following are 10 T cell receptor beta chains from one sample sequenced in a study of radiotherapy plus CTLA-4 blockade in lung cancer. The protocol was immunoSEQ multiplex PCR, while the TCRdb copy is restricted to in-frame clones and leaves out a portion. The repertoire holds approximately 98,000 clones, with 75% to 85% as singletons. Sequenced material: peripheral blood, taken from a patient treated with radiotherapy plus ipilimumab. The receptors stem from a human donor with non-small cell lung cancer who had a partial response to radiotherapy plus ipilimumab.

The chain uses TRBV18 and TRBJ2-3; 8 nucleotides agree with TRBD2. This CDR3 spans 18 amino acids. The V segment lost 3 bases and the J segment 0 bases; nucleotides outside the gene matches: 11. CDR1 and CDR2 (germline): KGHSH, LQKENI. Here the CDR3 reads CASSPRWAGLGSTDTQYF. The CDR3 DNA is TGTGCCAGCTCACCTCGGTGGGCGGGACTAGGCAGCACAGATACGCAGTATTTT.

The CDR3: CASKGSGIGSEQFF. Written as DNA, the CDR3 is TGCGCCAGCAAGGGTAGCGGGATAGGTAGTGAGCAGTTCTTC. This sequence joins TRBV10-2 and TRBJ2-1, with TRBD2 matching over 8 bases. In germline, CDR1 is WSHSY, CDR2 SAAADI. With 7 bases clipped from V and 9 bases from J, the junction kept 11 bases outside the gene matches. There are 14 residues in the CDR3.

The chain links TRBV4-2 to TRBJ2-7; 10 nucleotides line up with TRBD2. Germline CDR1 is LGHNA and CDR2 is YNFKEQ. CDR3 length: 18 amino acids. V shed 1 base and J 0 bases; nucleotides not matched to a gene: 9. The DNA for the CDR3 is TGTGCCAGCAGCCAAGTAGCGCTAGCGGGAGAGAGCTCCTACGAGCAGTACTTC. Translated, it gives CASSQVALAGESSYEQYF.

This chain joins TRBV29-1 and TRBJ2-4; the D is unclear. The ends were cut back, 3 bases at V and 9 bases at J, with 9 bases in the middle. The CDR3 loop spans 11 amino acids. Germline CDR1 reads SQVTM; CDR2 reads ANQGSEA. CDR3 protein: CSVERLGIQYF. For the CDR3, the DNA is TGCAGCGTTGAGCGGCTGGGCATTCAGTACTTC.

The CDR3 DNA reads as TGCGCCAGCAGCGTATCCACCGGGACTACCTTGGAGCAGTACTTC. Translation gives CASSVSTGTTLEQYF. This chain links TRBV5-1 with TRBJ2-7, with 7 bases matching TRBD2. Germline V gives CDR1 SGHRS, CDR2 YFSETQ. V was pared by 4 bases and J by 7 bases, with 14 bases of the junction left unmatched. The CDR3 has 15 residues.

The V call is TRBV29-1, the J call TRBJ2-1; 8 bases align to TRBD1. The CDR3 extends over 15 amino acids. The germline V gene has CDR1 SQVTM and CDR2 ANQGSEA. V shed 4 bases and J 5 bases; nucleotides not matched to a gene: 10. The CDR3 nucleotides read TGCAGCGTTGTTGGGACAGGACATCGGAACAATGAGCAGTTCTTC. Residues: CSVVGTGHRNNEQFF.

The gene calls are TRBV5-1 and TRBJ2-3, with a possible D match to TRBD1 (6 bases). The germline CDR1 and CDR2 sequences are SGHRS and YFSETQ. The CDR3 extends over 16 amino acids. V lost 4 bases to trimming and J lost 0 bases, with 15 bases between them. In DNA, the CDR3 is TGCGCCAGCAGCGGGGGCCAAGCAGTTAGCACAGATACGCAGTATTTT. Translating gives CASSGGQAVSTDTQYF.

This clone was seen only a few times. The chain carries TRBV5-6 and TRBJ1-2; the D gene is possibly TRBD1 (6 bases). Per germline, CDR1 SGHDT and CDR2 YYEEEE. The V end lost 4 bases, the J end lost 4 bases, and 11 bases lay between the germline ends. The CDR3 runs to 13 residues. The CDR3 coding sequence is TGTGCCAGCAGCCCCCCGGACAGCTATGGCTACACCTTC. As protein: CASSPPDSYGYTF.

The rearrangement joins TRBV27 to TRBJ1-5; no clear D. CDR3 size: 14 residues. V was trimmed by 6 bases and J by 0 bases, leaving 9 bases between them. Looked up from germline, CDR1 is MNHEY and CDR2 is SMNVEV (reference sequence). CDR3 sequence: CASRRNYSNQPQHF. The CDR3 DNA reads as TGTGCCAGCAGGAGGAATTATAGCAATCAGCCCCAGCATTTT.

The rearrangement uses TRBV19 and TRBJ1-5; unclear D gene. Germline V gives CDR1 LNHDA, CDR2 SQIVND (reference sequence). Between the trimmed V and J ends, which lost 4 bases and 5 bases, there was a span of 15 bases. The CDR3 has 15 residues. The CDR3 DNA reads TGTGCCAGTAGTACCGGGTCTTCAATTGATCAGCCCCAGCATTTT. Translating it yields CASSTGSSIDQPQHF.